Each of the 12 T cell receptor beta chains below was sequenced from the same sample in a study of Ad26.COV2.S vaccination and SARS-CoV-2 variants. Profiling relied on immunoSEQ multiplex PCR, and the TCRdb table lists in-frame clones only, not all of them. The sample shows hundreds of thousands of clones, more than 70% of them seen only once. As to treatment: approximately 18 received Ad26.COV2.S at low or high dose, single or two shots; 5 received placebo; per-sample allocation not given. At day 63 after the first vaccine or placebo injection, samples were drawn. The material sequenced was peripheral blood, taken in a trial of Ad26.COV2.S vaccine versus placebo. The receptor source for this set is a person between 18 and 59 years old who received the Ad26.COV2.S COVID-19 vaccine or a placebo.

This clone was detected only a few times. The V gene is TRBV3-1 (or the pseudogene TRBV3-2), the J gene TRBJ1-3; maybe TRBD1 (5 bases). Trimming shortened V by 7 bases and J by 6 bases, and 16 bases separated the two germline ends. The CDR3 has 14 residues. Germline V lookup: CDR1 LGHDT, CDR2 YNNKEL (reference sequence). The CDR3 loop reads CASTLSGRENTIYF. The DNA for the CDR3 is TGTGCCAGCACTCTCTCAGGGAGAGAAAACACCATATATTTT.

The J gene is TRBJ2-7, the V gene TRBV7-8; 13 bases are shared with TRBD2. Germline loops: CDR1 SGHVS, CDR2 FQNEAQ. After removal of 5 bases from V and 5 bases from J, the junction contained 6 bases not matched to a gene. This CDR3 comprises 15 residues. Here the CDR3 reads CASSPRGLAGDEQYF. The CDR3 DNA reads TGTGCCAGCAGCCCCCGTGGACTAGCGGGAGACGAGCAGTACTTC.

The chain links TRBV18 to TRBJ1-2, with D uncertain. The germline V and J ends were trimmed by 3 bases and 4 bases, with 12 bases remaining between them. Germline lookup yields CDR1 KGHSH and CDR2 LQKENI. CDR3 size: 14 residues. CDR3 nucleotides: TGTGCCAGCTCACCCGACCTGAGCCCCTATGGCTACACCTTC. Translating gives CASSPDLSPYGYTF. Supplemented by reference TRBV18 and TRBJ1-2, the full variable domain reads NAGVMQNPRHLVRRRGQEARLRCSPMKGHSHVYWYRQLPEEGLKFMVYLQKENIIDESGMPKERFSAEFPKEGPSILRIQQVVRGDSAAYFCASSPDLSPYGYTFGSGTRLTVV.

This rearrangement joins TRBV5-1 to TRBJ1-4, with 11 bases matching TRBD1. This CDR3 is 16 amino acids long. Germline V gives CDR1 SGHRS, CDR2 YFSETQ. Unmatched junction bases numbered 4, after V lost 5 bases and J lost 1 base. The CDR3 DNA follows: TGCGCCAGCAGTTGGACAGGGGGCCAAACTAATGAAAAACTGTTTTTT. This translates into CASSWTGGQTNEKLFF.

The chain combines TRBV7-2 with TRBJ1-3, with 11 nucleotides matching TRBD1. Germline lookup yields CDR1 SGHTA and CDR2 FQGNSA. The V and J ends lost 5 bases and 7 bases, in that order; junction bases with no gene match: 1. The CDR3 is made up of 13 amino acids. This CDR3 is CASSGDRGNTIYF. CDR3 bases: TGTGCCAGCAGCGGGGACAGGGGGAACACCATATATTTT.

CDR3 protein: CASSPRAATPHEQYF. DNA of the CDR3: TGTGCCAGCTCACCTCGGGCCGCAACCCCCCACGAGCAGTACTTC. This chain joins TRBV18 and TRBJ2-7; D is undetermined. The CDR3 consists of 15 residues. Germline CDR1 and CDR2: KGHSH and LQKENI. V lost 3 bases to trimming and J lost 5 bases, with 17 bases between them.

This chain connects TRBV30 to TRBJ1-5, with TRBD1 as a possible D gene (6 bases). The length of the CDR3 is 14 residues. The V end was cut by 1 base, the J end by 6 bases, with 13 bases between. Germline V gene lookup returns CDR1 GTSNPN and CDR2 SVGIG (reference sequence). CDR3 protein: CAWSAQGTGQPQHF. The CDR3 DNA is TGTGCCTGGAGTGCACAGGGTACCGGTCAGCCCCAGCATTTT.

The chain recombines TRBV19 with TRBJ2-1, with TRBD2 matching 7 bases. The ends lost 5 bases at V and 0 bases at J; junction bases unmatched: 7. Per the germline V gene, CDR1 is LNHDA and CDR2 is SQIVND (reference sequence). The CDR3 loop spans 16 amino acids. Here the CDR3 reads CASSHLGEGSYNEQFF. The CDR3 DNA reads TGTGCCAGTAGTCACCTTGGGGAGGGCTCCTACAATGAGCAGTTCTTC.

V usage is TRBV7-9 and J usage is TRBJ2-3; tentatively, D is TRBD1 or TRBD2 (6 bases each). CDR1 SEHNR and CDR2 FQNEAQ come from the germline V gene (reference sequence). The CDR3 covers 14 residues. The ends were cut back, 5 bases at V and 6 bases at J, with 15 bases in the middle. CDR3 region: CASSREGGKDTQYF. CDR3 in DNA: TGTGCCAGCAGCCGCGAGGGGGGTAAGGATACGCAGTATTTT.

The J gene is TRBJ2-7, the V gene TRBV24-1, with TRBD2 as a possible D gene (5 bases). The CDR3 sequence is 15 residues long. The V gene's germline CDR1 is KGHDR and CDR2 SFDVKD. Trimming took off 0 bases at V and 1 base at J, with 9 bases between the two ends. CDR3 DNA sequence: TGTGCCACCAGTGATTTGGCCCGAGGGTCCTACGAGCAGTACTTC. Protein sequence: CATSDLARGSYEQYF.

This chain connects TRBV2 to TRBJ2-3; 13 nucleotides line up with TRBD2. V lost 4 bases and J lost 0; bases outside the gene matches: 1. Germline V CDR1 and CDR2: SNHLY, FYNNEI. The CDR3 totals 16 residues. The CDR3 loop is CASSVLAGGSTDTQYF. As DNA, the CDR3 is TGTGCCAGCAGTGTACTAGCGGGAGGGAGCACAGATACGCAGTATTTT.

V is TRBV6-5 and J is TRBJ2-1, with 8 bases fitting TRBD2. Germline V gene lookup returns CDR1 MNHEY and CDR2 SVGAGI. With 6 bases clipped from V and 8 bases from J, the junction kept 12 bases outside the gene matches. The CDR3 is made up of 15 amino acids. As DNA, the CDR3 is TGTGCCAGCAGCCGCAGCGGGAGATTCCAAGATGAGCAGTTCTTC. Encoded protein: CASSRSGRFQDEQFF.